The 24 T cell receptor beta chains reported below all come from one sample, sequenced in a study of early T cells in non-severe SARS-CoV-2 infection. TCRdb passed the 5' RACE reads through MiXCR, listing each CDR3 protein once. There are about 100,000 distinct CDR3 sequences in the sample; less than 15% occur only once, and 2% to 2.5% lies in the top ten. The sample consisted of whole blood. Every receptor here comes from an adult who was a healthcare worker with PCR-confirmed SARS-CoV-2 infection or an uninfected control (not recorded which).

The chain carries TRBV4-1 and TRBJ1-1; D gene unclear. The V end lost 0 bases, the J end lost 2 bases, and 13 bases lay between the germline ends. The CDR3 extends over 16 amino acids. CDR1 and CDR2 from the germline V gene are MGHRA and YSYEKL. The DNA of the CDR3 is TGCGCCAGCAGCCAAGATCTTGGAGGCCTTAACACTGAAGCTTTCTTT. Its translation is CASSQDLGGLNTEAFF.

The chain links TRBV6-6 to TRBJ1-5; D might be TRBD1 (5 bases). CDR3 length: 14 residues. Germline V gene lookup returns CDR1 MNHNY and CDR2 SVGAGI (reference sequence). With 4 bases removed from V and 0 bases from J, the gap between germline ends came to 7 bases. The CDR3 spells CASSWGDSNQPQHF. In DNA form, the CDR3 reads TGTGCCAGCAGTTGGGGGGATAGCAATCAGCCCCAGCATTTT.

In regard to this clonotype: A read error may account for a junction end that differs from germline. The rearrangement joins TRBV5-1 to TRBJ2-1, with D perhaps TRBD2 (6 bases). The germline V gene encodes CDR1 SGHRS and CDR2 YFSETQ. The CDR3 consists of 14 residues. The chain's CDR3 is CAGSLEGWGGEQFF. CDR3 bases: TGCGCCGGCAGCTTGGAGGGTTGGGGAGGTGAGCAGTTCTTC.

CDR3 DNA sequence: TGCAGCGTTGATATCTTGTTAAACTATGGCTACACCTTC. This codes for CSVDILLNYGYTF. The J gene is TRBJ1-2, the V gene TRBV29-1; D call uncertain. Germline V gene sequence: CDR1 SQVTM, CDR2 ANQGSEA. V lost 3 bases to trimming and J lost 2 bases, with 10 bases between them. There are 13 residues in the CDR3.

This clonotype was picked up a small number of times. The chain is built from TRBV28 and TRBJ2-4; D is ambiguous. The CDR3 has 13 amino acids. V was cut by 4 bases and J by 9 bases, with 13 bases left in between. Germline values: CDR1 MDHEN, CDR2 SYDVKM. The CDR3 DNA sequence: TGTGCCAGCAGTTCCCGCAACCGCGGCATTCAGTACTTC. It encodes CASSSRNRGIQYF.

This clonotype was found many times. J is TRBJ1-5 and V is TRBV6-6; 8 nucleotides match TRBD1. Trimming removed 4 bases from V and 2 bases from J; junction bases left unmatched: 13. The CDR3 contains 18 residues. Per the germline V gene, CDR1 is MNHNY and CDR2 is SVGAGI (reference sequence). The CDR3 is CASSLTGQGALGNQPQHF. Written as DNA, the CDR3 is TGTGCCAGCAGTTTGACAGGGCAGGGGGCACTGGGCAATCAGCCCCAGCATTTT.

The V and J genes are TRBV28 and TRBJ1-5, with 7 bases fitting TRBD1. The CDR3 runs to 15 residues. The V and J ends lost 6 bases and 7 bases, in that order; junction bases with no gene match: 12. Germline loops: CDR1 MDHEN, CDR2 SYDVKM. CDR3 coding DNA: TGTGCCAGCAGCCTCGACAGGGTTGGGGGCCAGCCCCAGCATTTT. Its translation: CASSLDRVGGQPQHF.

This clonotype has just a few counts. This rearrangement joins TRBV10-1 to TRBJ2-3; 9 positions agree with TRBD2. J gave up 0 bases and V 6 bases, and 7 bases lay outside the gene matches. The CDR3 spans 16 residues. Per germline, CDR1 WNHNN and CDR2 SYGVQD (reference sequence). CDR3 sequence (DNA): TGCGCCAGCAGCCTTTTAGCGGGGGAGAGCACAGATACGCAGTATTTT. Amino acid sequence: CASSLLAGESTDTQYF.

This clonotype has a count of ten or more. The chain uses TRBV6-5 and TRBJ1-1; possible D gene TRBD1, 5 bases. V lost 4 bases and J 6 bases, leaving 15 bases between the germline ends. CDR3 size: 14 residues. Germline V gene sequence: CDR1 MNHEY, CDR2 SVGAGI. CDR3: CASSSVGLRPEAFF. The CDR3 DNA sequence: TGTGCCAGCAGTTCAGTGGGGCTCCGCCCTGAAGCTTTCTTT.

This clonotype was found many times. The chain joins TRBV11-2 to TRBJ1-4; D possibly corresponds to TRBD1 (6 bases). Germline lookup yields CDR1 SGHAT and CDR2 FQNNGV. The CDR3 totals 14 residues. Trimming pared 5 bases from V and 4 bases from J, leaving 11 bases between. The CDR3 protein is CASSRGQLNEKLFF. The CDR3 DNA reads as TGTGCCAGCAGCCGCGGACAGCTTAATGAAAAACTGTTTTTT.

This clonotype occurred many times. The rearrangement links TRBV20-1 to TRBJ2-7; 8 nucleotides agree with TRBD1. This CDR3 comprises 15 residues. The germline V gene encodes CDR1 DFQATT and CDR2 SNEGSKA (reference sequence). Trimming removed 6 bases from V and 3 bases from J; junction bases left unmatched: 13. The CDR3 DNA reads as TGCAGTGCGAAGCTCCGTCGACAGGGGAGCTACGAGCAGTACTTC. Its protein is CSAKLRRQGSYEQYF.

This clonotype was found many times. The chain recombines TRBV10-1 with TRBJ1-5, with D unresolved. Trimming pared 5 bases from V and 5 bases from J, leaving 16 bases between. The germline gives CDR1 WNHNN, CDR2 SYGVQD (reference sequence). This CDR3 spans 15 amino acids. The CDR3 spells CASSLYGNTHQPQHF. The CDR3 coding sequence is TGCGCCAGCAGTCTTTACGGAAACACACATCAGCCCCAGCATTTT.

Regarding this clonotype: This could be a read error, since a much larger clone is one nucleotide away. The chain recombines TRBV28 with TRBJ2-3; D uncertain. V was shortened by 6 bases and J by 5 bases, with 24 bases between the two germline ends. The CDR3 loop spans 17 amino acids. Germline assignment: CDR1 MDHEN and CDR2 SYDVKM. The CDR3 DNA is TGTGCCAGCAGCTCTCCTCCCACCCAGTGGCTGGGAGATACGCAGTATTTT. It encodes CASSSPPTQWLGDTQYF.

The sample holds a few counts of this clonotype. This sequence joins TRBV12-3 or TRBV12-4 and TRBJ2-4; D call uncertain. The CDR3 consists of 11 residues. The ends were cut back, 3 bases at V and 7 bases at J, with 4 bases in the middle. CDR3 sequence (DNA): TGTGCCAGCAGTTTTTTCAACATTCAGTACTTC. Protein sequence: CASSFFNIQYF.

V and J are TRBV11-2 and TRBJ2-5, with D uncertain. CDR1 SGHAT and CDR2 FQNNGV come from the germline V gene. With 3 bases removed from V and 4 bases from J, the gap between germline ends came to 9 bases. This CDR3 is 13 amino acids long. The DNA for the CDR3 is TGTGCCAGCAGCTTGGGCAGTACAGAGACCCAGTACTTC. It specifies CASSLGSTETQYF.

This clonotype was observed at least ten times. In DNA, the CDR3 is TGTGCCAGCAGAGAGGGCACTGAAGCTTTCTTT. Translated: CASREGTEAFF. The genes are TRBV12-3 or TRBV12-4 and TRBJ1-1; D unresolved. The CDR3 contains 11 residues. The V end lost 6 bases, the J end lost 4 bases, and 6 bases lay between the germline ends.

This clonotype turned up a few times. This chain links TRBV20-1 with TRBJ1-2; D gene ambiguous. Germline CDR1 reads DFQATT; CDR2 reads SNEGSKA (reference sequence). The CDR3 consists of 16 residues. Trimming pared 0 bases from V and 4 bases from J, leaving 18 bases between. The CDR3 region has the DNA TGCAGTGCTAGAGATTTAGACCAACCCACCCGCTATGGCTACACCTTC. Amino acid sequence: CSARDLDQPTRYGYTF.

This clonotype occurred many times. The chain uses TRBV7-8 and TRBJ2-5; D not resolved. The V and J ends lost 3 bases and 5 bases respectively, with 10 bases between them. Germline V gene lookup returns CDR1 SGHVS and CDR2 FQNEAQ. The CDR3 runs to 13 residues. In DNA form, the CDR3 reads TGTGCCAGCAGCTTGGACCTTGGGGAGACCCAGTACTTC. Translated: CASSLDLGETQYF.

J is TRBJ2-3 and V is TRBV6-6; TRBD1 or TRBD2 may be the D gene (6 bases each). The V and J ends lost 11 bases and 2 bases respectively, with 14 bases between them. This CDR3 has 13 residues. Germline-derived CDR1 and CDR2 are MNHNY and SVGAGI (reference sequence). The CDR3 protein is CAAEGQNTDTQYF. For the CDR3, the DNA is TGTGCCGCGGAGGGACAAAACACAGATACGCAGTATTTT.

This clonotype showed up just a few times. This rearrangement joins TRBV11-2 to TRBJ2-2; weak D call: TRBD2 (6 bases). CDR1 is SGHAT and CDR2 is FQNNGV in the germline V gene. V lost 2 bases, J lost 0 bases, and 16 bases lay in between. The CDR3 runs 18 residues. The CDR3 DNA is TGTGCCAGCAGCTTAAGACCCCGACTAGGCACGAACACCGGGGAGCTGTTTTTT. Its translation: CASSLRPRLGTNTGELFF.

This chain links TRBV7-8 with TRBJ1-5, with D uncertain. The CDR3 runs to 14 residues. Germline lookup yields CDR1 SGHVS and CDR2 FQNEAQ. V dropped 5 bases and J dropped 6 bases, with 14 bases sitting between them. CDR3 in DNA: TGTGCCAGCAGCATTACCGGGTTTGGTCAGCCCCAGCATTTT. This translates into CASSITGFGQPQHF.

This rearrangement joins TRBV7-6 to TRBJ2-7; D possibly corresponds to TRBD1 (5 bases). The CDR3 totals 16 residues. CDR1 is SGHVS and CDR2 is FNYEAQ in the germline V gene. V dropped 0 bases and J dropped 0 bases, with 12 bases sitting between them. CDR3 coding DNA: TGTGCCAGCAGCTTAGCAGTAGGGGTCGGCTCCTACGAGCAGTACTTC. Translated, it gives CASSLAVGVGSYEQYF.

In this sample, this clonotype turned up a few times. The gene calls are TRBV6-1 and TRBJ2-5; no clear D. Germline V CDR1 and CDR2: MNHNS, SASEGT. V was pared by 2 bases and J by 5 bases, with 15 bases between. The CDR3 loop spans 15 amino acids. CDR3: CASSESVAASETQYF. Written as DNA, the CDR3 is TGTGCCAGCAGTGAAAGTGTGGCGGCGTCGGAGACCCAGTACTTC.

CDR3 loop: CASSLGLGQGSSYNEQFF. DNA for the CDR3: TGTGCCAGCAGCCTGGGACTAGGTCAAGGAAGCTCCTACAATGAGCAGTTCTTC. The rearrangement links TRBV7-6 to TRBJ2-1; 8 bases fit TRBD2. Germline V gives CDR1 SGHVS, CDR2 FNYEAQ. This CDR3 comprises 18 residues. The V gene end was trimmed by 5 bases and the J gene end by 0 bases; junction bases not matched to a gene: 12.